These 14 T cell receptor beta chains were all obtained from the same sample, sequenced in a study of regulatory T cells in long-lasting Graves disease. The time point here: persistent/refractory GD, antithyroid drugs over 5 years with positive TRAb. RNA isolated from PBMCs was used to make the TCR library. The TCR beta library used iRepertoire HTBI primers with Arm-PCR amplification of CDR3. TCRdb ran MiXCR on the multiplex PCR reads and lists one entry per CDR3 protein. The repertoire includes 300,000 to 500,000 distinct CDR3 sequences, under 25% of them detected once, and 20% to 25% sits in the top ten. The specimen was peripheral blood mononuclear cells (PBMCs), collected when the disease was refractory, from a patient treated with antithyroid drugs. These receptors were obtained from a female donor with Graves disease.

The chain joins TRBV12-3 or TRBV12-4 to TRBJ2-1; perhaps TRBD1 as D (5 bases). V lost 3 bases and J 2 bases, leaving 8 bases between the germline ends. The CDR3 covers 14 residues. The CDR3 DNA reads as TGTGCCAGCAGTTTCGGCAGGGCCTACAATGAGCAGTTCTTC. Translation: CASSFGRAYNEQFF.

The sample holds a few counts of this clonotype. The rearrangement links TRBV6-1 to TRBJ2-2; 7 positions match TRBD1. The CDR3 covers 15 residues. J gave up 5 bases and V 6 bases, and 9 bases lay outside the gene matches. Germline V gene sequence: CDR1 MNHNS, CDR2 SASEGT. The CDR3 here is CASRRPGQTTGELFF. Written as DNA, the CDR3 is TGTGCCAGCAGGAGACCGGGACAGACGACCGGGGAGCTGTTTTTT.

This clonotype was counted only a few times. The V call is TRBV12-3 or TRBV12-4, the J call TRBJ2-7; TRBD1 matches at 9 bases. The junction had 13 bases not matched to a gene; V was cut back by 6 bases and J by 4 bases. The CDR3 consists of 16 residues. The chain's CDR3 is CASSFQGPGQGYEQYF. The DNA of the CDR3 is TGTGCCAGCAGCTTCCAGGGACCGGGACAGGGTTACGAGCAGTACTTC.

As DNA, the CDR3 is TGTGCCAGCAGCCAAGTGGAACTTAACGAGCAGTACTTC. Protein sequence: CASSQVELNEQYF. The V gene is TRBV3-1, the J gene TRBJ2-7; D gene uncertain. Germline V gene lookup returns CDR1 LGHDT and CDR2 YNNKEL (reference sequence). This CDR3 region has 13 residues. The V end was cut by 1 base, the J end by 5 bases, with 9 bases between.

Regarding this clonotype: The missing conserved phenylalanine or tryptophan at the end of this CDR3 makes a read error likely. The chain links TRBV3-1 to TRBJ1-1; unclear D gene. The CDR3 is 13 amino acids. The germline CDR1 and CDR2 sequences are LGHDT and YNNKEL (reference sequence). V lost 1 base and J 0 bases, leaving 3 bases between the germline ends. The DNA for the CDR3 is TGTGCCAGCAGCCAAGGGATGAACACTGAAGCTTTCCTT. Protein product: CASSQGMNTEAFL.

In this sample, this clonotype turned up many times. This chain joins TRBV14 and TRBJ1-4, with TRBD1 matching 7 bases. Germline V CDR1 and CDR2: SGHDN, FVKESK. V gave up 7 bases and J gave up 8 bases; unmatched junction bases: 7. This CDR3 is built from 13 residues. The CDR3 DNA is TGTGCCAGCAATCGGGACAGTCACGAAAAACTGTTTTTT. Translating it yields CASNRDSHEKLFF.

This clonotype was seen more than once but under ten times. The chain joins TRBV20-1 to TRBJ2-7; 12 bases are shared with TRBD2. The germline V gene has CDR1 DFQATT and CDR2 SNEGSKA (reference sequence). CDR3 length: 15 residues. With V trimmed by 3 bases and J by 3 bases, 6 bases remained unmatched. The CDR3, as DNA: TGCAGTGCTAGTCCTAGCGGGAGGGCCTTCTACGAGCAGTACTTC. It encodes CSASPSGRAFYEQYF.

This clonotype occurred many times. The chain is built from TRBV2 and TRBJ2-5; D assignment may be TRBD1 or TRBD2 (5 bases each). The CDR3 runs to 14 residues. The germline gives CDR1 SNHLY, CDR2 FYNNEI. V was cut by 6 bases and J by 2 bases, with 13 bases left in between. The CDR3 loop reads CASRGVQGQETQYF. The CDR3 DNA sequence: TGTGCCAGCAGGGGGGTCCAGGGACAAGAGACCCAGTACTTC.

This clonotype occurred a few times. The V call is TRBV28, the J call TRBJ1-4; possible D gene TRBD1, 5 bases. V shed 2 bases and J shed 5 bases, with 15 bases lying between them. CDR3 size: 16 residues. Per germline, CDR1 MDHEN and CDR2 SYDVKM. CDR3 loop: CASSLESRVGNEKLFF. For the CDR3, the DNA is TGTGCCAGCAGTTTAGAGTCCAGGGTGGGGAATGAAAAACTGTTTTTT. Full variable domain (rest looked up from reference TRBV28 and TRBJ1-4): DVKVTQSSRYLVKRTGEKVFLECVQDMDHENMFWYRQDPGLGLRLIYFSYDVKMKEKGDIPEGYSVSREKKERFSLILESASTNQTSMYLCASSLESRVGNEKLFFGSGTQLSVL.

At least ten counts were recorded for this clonotype. This rearrangement joins TRBV7-2 to TRBJ1-2; TRBD1 matches at 8 bases. The V segment lost 5 bases and the J segment 6 bases; nucleotides outside the gene matches: 11. The germline V gene encodes CDR1 SGHTA and CDR2 FQGNSA. The CDR3 is 15 amino acids. CDR3 loop: CASSPQPGQGDGYTF. The CDR3 nucleotides are TGTGCCAGCAGCCCACAGCCCGGACAGGGCGATGGCTACACCTTC.

This rearrangement joins TRBV29-1 to TRBJ2-7, with a weak D call TRBD1 (6 bases). The germline V and J ends were trimmed by 5 bases and 3 bases, with 14 bases remaining between them. CDR3 length: 13 residues. Germline-derived CDR1 and CDR2 are SQVTM and ANQGSEA. CDR3 sequence (DNA): TGCAGCGTTCTTCTGGGACATAACTACGAGCAGTACTTC. Residues: CSVLLGHNYEQYF.

This clonotype was detected ten times or more. V is TRBV12-3 or TRBV12-4 and J is TRBJ1-1; perhaps TRBD1 as D (6 bases). V was cut by 3 bases and J by 3 bases, with 11 bases left in between. The CDR3 loop spans 14 amino acids. DNA for the CDR3: TGTGCCAGCAGTTTGGGGGGGCGCGACACTGAAGCTTTCTTT. Protein: CASSLGGRDTEAFF.

This clonotype appeared many times. V is TRBV10-3 and J is TRBJ2-7; D unclear. The CDR3 runs 12 residues. V lost 5 bases and J lost 5, with 10 bases in between. The V gene's germline CDR1 is ENHRY and CDR2 SYGVKD. This CDR3 reads CAISRAGHEQYF. CDR3 bases: TGTGCCATCAGTCGGGCAGGACACGAGCAGTACTTC.

This chain joins TRBV12-3 or TRBV12-4 and TRBJ2-2; perhaps TRBD2 as D (6 bases). The CDR3 has 13 amino acids. V was cut by 5 bases and J by 6 bases, with 10 bases left in between. In DNA, the CDR3 is TGTGCCAGCAGTCCCGGGACTGCCGGGGAGCTGTTTTTT. Its translation: CASSPGTAGELFF.